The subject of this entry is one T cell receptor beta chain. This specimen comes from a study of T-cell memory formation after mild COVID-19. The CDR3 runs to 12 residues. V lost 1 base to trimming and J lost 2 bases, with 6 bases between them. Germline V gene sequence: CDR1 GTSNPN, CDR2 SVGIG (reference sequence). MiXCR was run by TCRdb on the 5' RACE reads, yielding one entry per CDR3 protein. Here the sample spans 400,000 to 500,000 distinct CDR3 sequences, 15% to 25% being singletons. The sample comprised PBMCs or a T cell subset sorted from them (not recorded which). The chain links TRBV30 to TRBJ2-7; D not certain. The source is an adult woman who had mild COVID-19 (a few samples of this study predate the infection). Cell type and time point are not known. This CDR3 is CAWSEGAYEQYF. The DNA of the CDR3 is TGTGCCTGGAGTGAGGGTGCCTACGAGCAGTACTTC. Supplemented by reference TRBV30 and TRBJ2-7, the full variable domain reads SQTIHQWPATLVQPVGSPLSLECTVEGTSNPNLYWYRQAAGRGLQLLFYSVGIGQISSEVPQNLSASRPQDRQFILSSKKLLLSDSGFYLCAWSEGAYEQYFGPGTRLTVT.